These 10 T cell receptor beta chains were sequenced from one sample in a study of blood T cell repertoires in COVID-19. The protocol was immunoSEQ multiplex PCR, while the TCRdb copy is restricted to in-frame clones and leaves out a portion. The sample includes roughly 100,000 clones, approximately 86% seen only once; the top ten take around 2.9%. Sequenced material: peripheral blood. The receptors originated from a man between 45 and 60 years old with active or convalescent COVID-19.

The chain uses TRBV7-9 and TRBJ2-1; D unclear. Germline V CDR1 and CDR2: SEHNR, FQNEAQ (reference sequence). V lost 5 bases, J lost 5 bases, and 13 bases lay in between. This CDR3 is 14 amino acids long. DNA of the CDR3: TGTGCCAGCAGCCCCGTTACAGCCGACAATGAGCAGTTCTTC. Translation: CASSPVTADNEQFF. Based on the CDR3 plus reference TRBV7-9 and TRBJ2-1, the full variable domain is DTGVSQNPRHKITKRGQNVTFRCDPISEHNRLYWYRQTLGQGPEFLTYFQNEAQLEKSRLLSDRFSAERPKGSFSTLEIQRTEQGDSAMYLCASSPVTADNEQFFGPGTRLTVL.

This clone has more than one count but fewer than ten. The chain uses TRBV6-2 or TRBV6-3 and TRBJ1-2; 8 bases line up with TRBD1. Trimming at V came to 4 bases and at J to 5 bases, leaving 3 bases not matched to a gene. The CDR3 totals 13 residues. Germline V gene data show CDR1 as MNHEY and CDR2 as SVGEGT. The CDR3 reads CASSFGQGYGYTF. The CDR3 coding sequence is TGTGCCAGCAGTTTTGGACAGGGATATGGCTACACCTTC.

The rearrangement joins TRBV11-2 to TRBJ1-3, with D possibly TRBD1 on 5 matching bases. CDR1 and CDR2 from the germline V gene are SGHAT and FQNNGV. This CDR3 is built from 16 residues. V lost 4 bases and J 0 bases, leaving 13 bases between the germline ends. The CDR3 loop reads CASSSRTHLSGNTIYF. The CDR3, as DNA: TGTGCCAGCAGCTCGCGGACACATCTCTCTGGAAACACCATATATTTT.

CDR3 residues: CASSVSGTGSNQPQHF. CDR3 nucleotide sequence: TGTGCCAGCAGCGTGTCCGGGACAGGGAGCAATCAGCCCCAGCATTTT. The V and J genes are TRBV5-4 and TRBJ1-5; TRBD1 aligns across 9 bases. V shed 4 bases, J shed 1 base, and the junction held 6 bases outside the gene matches. The CDR3 sequence is 16 residues long. Germline V gene sequence: CDR1 SGHNT, CDR2 YYREEE (reference sequence).

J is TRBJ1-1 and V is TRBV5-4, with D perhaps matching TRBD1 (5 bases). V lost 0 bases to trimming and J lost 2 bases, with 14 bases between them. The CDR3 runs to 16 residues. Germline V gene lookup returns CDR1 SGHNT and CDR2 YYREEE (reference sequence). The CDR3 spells CASSLAGGGVNTEAFF. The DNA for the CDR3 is TGTGCCAGCAGCTTGGCCGGGGGTGGTGTCAACACTGAAGCTTTCTTT.

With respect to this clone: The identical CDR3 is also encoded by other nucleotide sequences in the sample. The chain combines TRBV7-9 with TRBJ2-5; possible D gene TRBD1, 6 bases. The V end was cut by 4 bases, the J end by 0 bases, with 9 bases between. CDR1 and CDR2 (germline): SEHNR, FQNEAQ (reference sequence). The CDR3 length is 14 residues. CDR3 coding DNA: TGTGCCAGCAGCTCCTACAGGGACCAAGAGACCCAGTACTTC. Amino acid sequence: CASSSYRDQETQYF.

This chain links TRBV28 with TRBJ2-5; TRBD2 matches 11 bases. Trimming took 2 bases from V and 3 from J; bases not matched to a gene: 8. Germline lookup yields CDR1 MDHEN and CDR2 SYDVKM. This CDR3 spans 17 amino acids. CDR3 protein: CASSLPLLLAGEETQYF. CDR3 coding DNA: TGTGCCAGCAGTTTACCACTCCTACTAGCGGGGGAAGAGACCCAGTACTTC.

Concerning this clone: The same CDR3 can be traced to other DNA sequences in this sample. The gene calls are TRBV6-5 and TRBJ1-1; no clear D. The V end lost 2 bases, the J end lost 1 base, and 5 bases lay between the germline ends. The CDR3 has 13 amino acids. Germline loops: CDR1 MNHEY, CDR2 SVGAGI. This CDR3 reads CASSYAGNTEAFF. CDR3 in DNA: TGTGCCAGCAGTTACGCAGGGAACACTGAAGCTTTCTTT.

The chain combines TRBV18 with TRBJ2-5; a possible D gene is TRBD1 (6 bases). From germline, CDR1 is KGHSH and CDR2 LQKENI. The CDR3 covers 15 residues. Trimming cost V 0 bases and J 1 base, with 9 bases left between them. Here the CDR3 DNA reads TGTGCCAGCTCACCACCCACAGGGACCCAAGAGACCCAGTACTTC. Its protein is CASSPPTGTQETQYF.

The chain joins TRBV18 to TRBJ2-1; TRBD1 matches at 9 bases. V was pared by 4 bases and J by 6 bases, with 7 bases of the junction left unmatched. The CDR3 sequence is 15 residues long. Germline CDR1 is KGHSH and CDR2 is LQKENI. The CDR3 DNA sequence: TGTGCCAGCTCACAAGAACAGGGGGCGTCCAATGAGCAGTTCTTC. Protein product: CASSQEQGASNEQFF.